Following are 27 T cell receptor beta chains from one sample sequenced in a study of radiation and T cells in renal cell carcinoma. Time point indicated: blood 2 weeks post-SBRT. Noted treatment: 15 Gy SBRT to primary tumor, nephrectomy 4 weeks later. Here immunoSEQ multiplex PCR was the method, and the copy in TCRdb shows in-frame clones only, minus some. The sample lists around 80,000 clones; roughly 80% were seen once. The specimen comprised blood, sampled from a patient whose treatment included radiotherapy and nephrectomy. These receptors came from a man aged 55 to 70 with renal cell carcinoma.

CDR3 residues: CASEAGNQETQYF. The CDR3 region has the DNA TGTGCCAGTGAGGCGGGCAACCAAGAGACCCAGTACTTC. J is TRBJ2-5 and V is TRBV21-1; the tabulated D call, TRBD2, remains unverified against the DNA. TRBV21-1 is a pseudogene locus. The CDR3 runs to 13 residues.

There are a few counts of this clone. The chain joins TRBV29-1 to TRBJ2-2; 16 bases are a match to TRBD2. Germline assignment: CDR1 SQVTM and CDR2 ANQGSEA. The trim removed 6 bases at V and 3 bases at J, leaving 4 bases unmatched. The CDR3 covers 16 residues. CDR3 loop: CSVGTSGRAHTGELFF. The DNA for the CDR3 is TGCAGCGTGGGGACTAGCGGGAGGGCCCACACCGGGGAGCTGTTTTTT.

This clone was counted only a few times. The CDR3 reads CATEDRGHGYTF. The DNA of the CDR3 is TGTGCCACCGAAGACAGGGGCCATGGCTACACCTTC. This chain uses TRBV19 with TRBJ1-2; TRBD1 matches at 8 bases. Trimming cost V 10 bases and J 6 bases; bases outside gene matches: 7. The CDR3 length is 12 residues. Looked up from germline, CDR1 is LNHDA and CDR2 is SQIVND (reference sequence).

The gene calls are TRBV5-5 and TRBJ2-7, with a tentative D call TRBD1 (6 bases). The CDR3 sequence is 17 residues long. The V and J ends lost 3 bases and 5 bases respectively, with 24 bases between them. CDR1 is SGHKS and CDR2 is YYEKEE in the germline V gene (reference sequence). CDR3 in amino acids: CASSYTGTPAMPHEQYF. CDR3 in DNA: TGTGCCAGCAGCTATACCGGGACACCGGCGATGCCCCACGAGCAGTACTTC.

The rearrangement joins TRBV6-5 to TRBJ2-3; 12 bases are a match to TRBD2. Germline CDR1 and CDR2: MNHEY and SVGAGI. V was pared by 5 bases and J by 7 bases, with 7 bases of the junction left unmatched. The CDR3 totals 15 residues. As DNA, the CDR3 is TGTGCCAGCAGTCCCGGGACTAGCGGGCGAAATACGCAGTATTTT. Translation gives CASSPGTSGRNTQYF.

This clone showed up just once. V and J are TRBV4-3 and TRBJ1-2; D may be TRBD1 (6 bases). Germline lookup yields CDR1 LGHNA and CDR2 YSLEER. The V end lost 1 base, the J end lost 8 bases, and 11 bases lay between the germline ends. The CDR3 totals 13 residues. The chain's CDR3 is CASSQVGGGGYTF. DNA for the CDR3: TGCGCCAGCAGCCAAGTGGGCGGGGGCGGCTACACCTTC.

This clone has only a few counts. This chain connects TRBV10-3 to TRBJ1-5; D gene unclear. Per germline, CDR1 ENHRY and CDR2 SYGVKD. The CDR3 is 15 residues long. V was clipped by 0 bases and J by 1 base, with 7 bases between them. The CDR3 protein is CAISESRESNQPQHF. The CDR3 DNA is TGTGCCATCAGTGAGTCAAGGGAAAGCAATCAGCCCCAGCATTTT.

This chain joins TRBV18 and TRBJ1-3; D is possibly TRBD1 (6 bases). The CDR3 length is 15 residues. The V gene's germline CDR1 is KGHSH and CDR2 LQKENI. The V and J ends lost 0 bases and 4 bases respectively, with 10 bases between them. As DNA, the CDR3 is TGTGCCAGCTCACCACCGGGGGGGCAAGGAAACACCATATATTTT. Translating it yields CASSPPGGQGNTIYF.

This clone occurred once. This chain connects TRBV15 to TRBJ2-2; 8 positions agree with TRBD1. J gave up 7 bases and V 2 bases, and 6 bases lay outside the gene matches. The CDR3 length is 15 residues. Germline lookup yields CDR1 LNHNV and CDR2 YYDKDF (reference sequence). The CDR3 DNA reads as TGTGCCACCAGCAGAAATAACAGGGGGAACGGGGAGCTGTTTTTT. It codes for CATSRNNRGNGELFF.

The chain couples TRBV28 to TRBJ2-7, with 11 bases identical to TRBD1. Per germline, CDR1 MDHEN and CDR2 SYDVKM. The CDR3 sequence is 15 residues long. V gave up 6 bases and J gave up 3 bases; unmatched junction bases: 7. The DNA of the CDR3 is TGTGCCAGCAGCCTTCCCGGGACAGGGGGCTACGAGCAGTACTTC. Translating it yields CASSLPGTGGYEQYF.

The chain carries TRBV13 and TRBJ1-5; D not certain. Deletions cut 3 bases from V and 0 bases from J, with 0 bases between. CDR3 size: 12 residues. Germline V gene sequence: CDR1 PRHDT, CDR2 FYEKMQ (reference sequence). CDR3 in amino acids: CASSFSNQPQHF. The CDR3 nucleotides read TGTGCCAGCAGCTTTAGCAATCAGCCCCAGCATTTT.

The V gene is TRBV20-1, the J gene TRBJ2-7; D gene unclear. V lost 3 bases to trimming and J lost 6 bases, with 6 bases between them. The CDR3 is made up of 10 amino acids. The germline gives CDR1 DFQATT, CDR2 SNEGSKA (reference sequence). CDR3 region: CSASKREQYF. CDR3 nucleotides: TGCAGTGCTAGCAAGCGCGAGCAGTACTTC.

The chain links TRBV5-4 to TRBJ2-4, with TRBD2 identical over 12 bases. Germline assignment: CDR1 SGHNT and CDR2 YYREEE (reference sequence). This CDR3 is built from 13 residues. Trimming took 7 bases from V and 14 from J; bases not matched to a gene: 10. CDR3 region: CASGRTSGTWKYF. The DNA for the CDR3 is TGTGCCAGCGGCCGGACTAGCGGGACCTGGAAGTACTTC.

This clone has just one count. This chain links TRBV5-6 with TRBJ1-4; TRBD1 might be the D (5 bases). CDR3 length equals 14 residues. With 1 base removed from V and 7 bases from J, the gap between germline ends came to 11 bases. The germline V gene has CDR1 SGHDT and CDR2 YYEEEE. Here the CDR3 DNA reads TGTGCCAGCAGCTTGTGGGGGGGTAGTGAAAAACTGTTTTTT. Translating it yields CASSLWGGSEKLFF. Drawing the rest from reference TRBV5-6 and TRBJ1-4, the complete variable domain is DAGVTQSPTHLIKTRGQQVTLRCSPKSGHDTVSWYQQALGQGPQFIFQYYEEEERQRGNFPDRFSGHQFPNYSSELNVNALLLGDSALYLCASSLWGGSEKLFFGSGTQLSVL.

This rearrangement joins TRBV28 to TRBJ2-3; no clear D. Germline lookup yields CDR1 MDHEN and CDR2 SYDVKM. With 4 bases removed from V and 4 bases from J, the gap between germline ends came to 12 bases. CDR3 size: 14 residues. Here the CDR3 reads CASSSPLIADTQYF. The CDR3 DNA follows: TGTGCCAGCAGTTCACCCCTGATTGCAGATACGCAGTATTTT.

The chain carries TRBV28 and TRBJ2-3; D ambiguous. Deletions cut 1 base from V and 0 bases from J, with 5 bases between. CDR1 and CDR2 from the germline V gene are MDHEN and SYDVKM. The CDR3 extends over 14 amino acids. This CDR3 is CASSLYGSTDTQYF. Here the CDR3 DNA reads TGTGCCAGCAGTTTATACGGGAGCACAGATACGCAGTATTTT.

This sequence joins TRBV27 and TRBJ2-1, with D perhaps matching TRBD1 or TRBD2 (6 bases each). Trimming pared 7 bases from V and 9 bases from J, leaving 31 bases between. Germline lookup yields CDR1 MNHEY and CDR2 SMNVEV (reference sequence). The CDR3 covers 18 residues. In nucleotides, the CDR3 is TGTGCCAGCACTGCCCGGATACAGGGTCGGGGACGGGAGCTTGAGCAGTTCTTC. It specifies CASTARIQGRGRELEQFF.

The genes are TRBV6-1 and TRBJ2-3, with D unclear. This CDR3 is built from 14 residues. V lost 1 base, J lost 4 bases, and 9 bases lay in between. Looked up from germline, CDR1 is MNHNS and CDR2 is SASEGT. CDR3 sequence reads: CASSEGPVSDTQYF. The CDR3 DNA follows: TGTGCCAGCAGTGAAGGACCGGTATCAGATACGCAGTATTTT.

V gene TRBV10-3 combines with J gene TRBJ2-3; 7 bases are a match to TRBD2. The CDR3 totals 14 residues. The V segment lost 2 bases and the J segment 6 bases; nucleotides outside the gene matches: 5. Germline V CDR1 and CDR2: ENHRY, SYGVKD. Here the CDR3 reads CAISEGREWDTQYF. In DNA form, the CDR3 reads TGTGCCATCAGTGAGGGGCGGGAGTGGGATACGCAGTATTTT.

The V call is TRBV7-2, the J call TRBJ2-2; D gene ambiguous. Germline CDR1 reads SGHTA; CDR2 reads FQGNSA. The length of the CDR3 is 15 residues. V was clipped by 5 bases and J by 2 bases, with 12 bases between them. CDR3 protein: CASSPVVANTGELFF. The CDR3 DNA reads as TGTGCCAGCAGCCCCGTTGTGGCTAACACCGGGGAGCTGTTTTTT.

By proportion, this clone is medium-sized (0.01 to 0.1%). The chain links TRBV9 to TRBJ1-1; the D is unclear. The CDR3 covers 14 residues. The germline gives CDR1 SGDLS, CDR2 YYNGEE. V was clipped by 0 bases and J by 1 base, with 7 bases between them. The CDR3 spells CASSVGTSNTEAFF. In DNA form, the CDR3 reads TGTGCCAGCAGCGTAGGCACTTCGAACACTGAAGCTTTCTTT.

The genes are TRBV5-6 and TRBJ2-5; 13 nucleotides align to TRBD2. CDR1 SGHDT and CDR2 YYEEEE come from the germline V gene. CDR3 length: 16 amino acids. V shed 4 bases, J shed 5 bases, and the junction held 8 bases outside the gene matches. The CDR3 loop is CASSPGLAGRGETQYF. DNA of the CDR3: TGTGCCAGCAGCCCGGGACTAGCGGGACGGGGGGAGACCCAGTACTTC.

This rearrangement joins TRBV18 to TRBJ1-5, with D hard to call. The CDR3 runs to 14 residues. The V gene's germline CDR1 is KGHSH and CDR2 LQKENI. Trimming shortened V by 5 bases and J by 1 base, and 9 bases separated the two germline ends. CDR3 amino acids: CASSNSQSNQPQHF. CDR3 nucleotides: TGTGCCAGCTCAAATTCACAGAGCAATCAGCCCCAGCATTTT.

On this clone: One end of the junction fails to match germline, which may point to a read error. This chain links TRBV29-1 with TRBJ2-1; TRBD2 aligns across 7 bases. Germline CDR1 is SQVTM and CDR2 is ANQGSEA. This CDR3 is built from 12 residues. DNA of the CDR3: TGTGGGAGCTGGGACTACTACAATGAGCAGTTCTTC. It translates to CGSWDYYNEQFF.

The chain recombines TRBV28 with TRBJ2-7, with TRBD1 as a possible D gene (5 bases). The V gene's germline CDR1 is MDHEN and CDR2 SYDVKM. This CDR3 is built from 16 residues. With 5 bases removed from V and 4 bases from J, the gap between germline ends came to 21 bases. As DNA, the CDR3 is TGTGCCAGCAGTCCCCCGATAAGGGTTGGGGCATACGAGCAGTACTTC. It specifies CASSPPIRVGAYEQYF.

The chain employs TRBV6-1 and TRBJ2-2; perhaps TRBD1 as D (6 bases). From germline, CDR1 is MNHNS and CDR2 SASEGT. Trimming cost V 6 bases and J 2 bases, with 10 bases left between them. This CDR3 is 14 amino acids long. CDR3 nucleotides: TGTGCCAGCAGAGGACAGCCTAACACCGGGGAGCTGTTTTTT. Its protein product is CASRGQPNTGELFF.

The chain employs TRBV5-6 and TRBJ2-1; D may be TRBD2 (6 bases). V dropped 4 bases and J dropped 8 bases, with 16 bases sitting between them. Germline V gene sequence: CDR1 SGHDT, CDR2 YYEEEE. This CDR3 has 14 amino acids. The CDR3 spells CASSPSASGYEQFF. For the CDR3, the DNA is TGTGCCAGCAGCCCTAGCGCGAGCGGCTATGAGCAGTTCTTC.